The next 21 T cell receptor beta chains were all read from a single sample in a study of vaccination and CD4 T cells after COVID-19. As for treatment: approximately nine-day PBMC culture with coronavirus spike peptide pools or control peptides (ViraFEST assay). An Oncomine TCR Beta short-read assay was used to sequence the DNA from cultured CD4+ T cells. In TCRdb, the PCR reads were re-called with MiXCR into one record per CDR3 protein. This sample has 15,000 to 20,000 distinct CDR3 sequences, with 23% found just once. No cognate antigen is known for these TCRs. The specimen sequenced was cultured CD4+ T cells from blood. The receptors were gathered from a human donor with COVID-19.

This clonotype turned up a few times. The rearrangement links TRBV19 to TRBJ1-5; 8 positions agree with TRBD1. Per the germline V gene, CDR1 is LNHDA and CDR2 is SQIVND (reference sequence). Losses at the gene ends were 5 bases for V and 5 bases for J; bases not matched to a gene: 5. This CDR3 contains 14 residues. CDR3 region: CASSLQGGYQPQHF. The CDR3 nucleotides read TGTGCCAGTAGTCTACAGGGGGGCTATCAGCCCCAGCATTTT. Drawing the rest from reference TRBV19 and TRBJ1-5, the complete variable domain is DGGITQSPKYLFRKEGQNVTLSCEQNLNHDAMYWYRQDPGQGLRLIYYSQIVNDFQKGDIAEGYSVSREKKESFPLTVTSAQKNPTAFYLCASSLQGGYQPQHFGDGTRLSIL.

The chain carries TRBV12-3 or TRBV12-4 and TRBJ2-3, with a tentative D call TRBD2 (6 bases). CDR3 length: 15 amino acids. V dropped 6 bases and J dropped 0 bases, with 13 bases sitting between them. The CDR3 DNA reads TGTGCCAGCAGCCGCGACGGGGGAAGCACAGATACGCAGTATTTT. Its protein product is CASSRDGGSTDTQYF.

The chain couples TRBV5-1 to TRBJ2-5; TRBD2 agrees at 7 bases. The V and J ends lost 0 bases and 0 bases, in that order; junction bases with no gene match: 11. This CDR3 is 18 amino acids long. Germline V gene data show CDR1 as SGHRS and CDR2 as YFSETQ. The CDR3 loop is CASSLGFGGLLDQETQYF. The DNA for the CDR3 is TGCGCCAGCAGCTTGGGGTTTGGGGGACTACTAGACCAAGAGACCCAGTACTTC. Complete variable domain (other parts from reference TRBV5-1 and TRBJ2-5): KAGVTQTPRYLIKTRGQQVTLSCSPISGHRSVSWYQQTPGQGLQFLFEYFSETQRNKGNFPGRFSGRQFSNSRSEMNVSTLELGDSALYLCASSLGFGGLLDQETQYFGPGTRLLVL.

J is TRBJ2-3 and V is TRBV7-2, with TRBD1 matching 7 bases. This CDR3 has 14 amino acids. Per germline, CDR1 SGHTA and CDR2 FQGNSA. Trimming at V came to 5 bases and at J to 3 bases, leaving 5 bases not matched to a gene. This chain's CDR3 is CASSDQGVTDTQYF. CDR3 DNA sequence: TGTGCCAGCAGCGACCAGGGGGTAACAGATACGCAGTATTTT.

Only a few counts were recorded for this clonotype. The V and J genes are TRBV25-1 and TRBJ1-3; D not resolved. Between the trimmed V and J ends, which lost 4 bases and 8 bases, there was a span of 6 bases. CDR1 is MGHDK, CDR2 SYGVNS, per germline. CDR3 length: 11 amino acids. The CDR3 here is CASSVKDTIYF. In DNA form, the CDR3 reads TGTGCCAGCAGTGTTAAGGACACCATATATTTT.

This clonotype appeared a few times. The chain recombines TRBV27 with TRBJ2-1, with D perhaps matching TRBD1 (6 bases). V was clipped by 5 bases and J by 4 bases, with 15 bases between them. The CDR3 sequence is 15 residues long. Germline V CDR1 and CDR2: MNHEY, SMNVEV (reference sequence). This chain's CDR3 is CASSPERGWYNEQFF. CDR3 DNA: TGTGCCAGCAGTCCCGAGAGGGGGTGGTACAATGAGCAGTTCTTC.

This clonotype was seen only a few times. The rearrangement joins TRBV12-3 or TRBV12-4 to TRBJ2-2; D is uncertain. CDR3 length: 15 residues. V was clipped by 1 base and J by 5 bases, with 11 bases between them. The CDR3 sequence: CASSLVRTDTGELFF. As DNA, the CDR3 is TGTGCCAGCAGTTTAGTTAGGACCGATACCGGGGAGCTGTTTTTT.

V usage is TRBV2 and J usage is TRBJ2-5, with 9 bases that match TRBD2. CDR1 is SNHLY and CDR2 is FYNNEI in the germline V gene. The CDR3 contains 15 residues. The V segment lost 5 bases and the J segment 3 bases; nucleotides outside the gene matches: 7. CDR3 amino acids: CASSRAGGLEETQYF. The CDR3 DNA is TGTGCCAGCAGTCGGGCGGGGGGGCTAGAAGAGACCCAGTACTTC.

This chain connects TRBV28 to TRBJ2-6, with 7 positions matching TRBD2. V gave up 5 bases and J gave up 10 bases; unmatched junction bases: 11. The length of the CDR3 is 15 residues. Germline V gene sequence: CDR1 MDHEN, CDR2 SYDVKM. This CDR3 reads CASSPPLGGGNVLTF. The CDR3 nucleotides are TGTGCCAGCAGTCCCCCCTTGGGGGGGGGGAACGTCCTGACTTTC.

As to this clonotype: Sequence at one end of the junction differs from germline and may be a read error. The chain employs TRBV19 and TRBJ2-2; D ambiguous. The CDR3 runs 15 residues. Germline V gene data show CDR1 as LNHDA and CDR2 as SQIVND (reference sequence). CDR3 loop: CPSMRSVLGAGELFF. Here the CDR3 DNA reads TGTCCCAGTATGCGATCGGTTCTAGGCGCCGGGGAGCTGTTTTTT. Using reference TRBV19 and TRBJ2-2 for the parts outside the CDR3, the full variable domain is DGGITQSPKYLFRKEGQNVTLSCEQNLNHDAMYWYRQDPGQGLRLIYYSQIVNDFQKGDIAEGYSVSREKKESFPLTVTSAQKNPTAFYLCPSMRSVLGAGELFFGEGSRLTVL.

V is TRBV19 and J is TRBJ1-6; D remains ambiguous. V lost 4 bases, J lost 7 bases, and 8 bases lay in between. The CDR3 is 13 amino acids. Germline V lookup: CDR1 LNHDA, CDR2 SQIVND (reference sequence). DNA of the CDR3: TGTGCCAGTAGTACAGACGGGAATTCACCCCTCCACTTT. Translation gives CASSTDGNSPLHF.

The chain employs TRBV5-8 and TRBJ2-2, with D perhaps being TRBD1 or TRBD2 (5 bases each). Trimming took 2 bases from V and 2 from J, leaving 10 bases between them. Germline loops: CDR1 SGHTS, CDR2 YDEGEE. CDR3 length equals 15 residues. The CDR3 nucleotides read TGTGCCAGCAGCTTAATGGGACCAAACACCGGGGAGCTGTTTTTT. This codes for CASSLMGPNTGELFF.

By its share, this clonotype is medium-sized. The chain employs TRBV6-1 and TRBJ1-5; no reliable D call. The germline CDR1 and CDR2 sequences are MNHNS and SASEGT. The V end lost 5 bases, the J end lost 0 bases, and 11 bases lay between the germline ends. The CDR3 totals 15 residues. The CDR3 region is CASSPYPNSNQPQHF. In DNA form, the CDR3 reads TGTGCCAGCAGTCCATACCCGAATAGCAATCAGCCCCAGCATTTT.

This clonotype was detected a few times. The CDR3 nucleotides read TGTGCCAGCAGCTTTGGGACAGGGAGACACCAAAACATTCAGTACTTC. Protein product: CASSFGTGRHQNIQYF. V usage is TRBV7-9 and J usage is TRBJ2-4; 9 bases fit TRBD1. V trimming: 3 bases; J trimming: 5 bases; junction bases outside the gene matches: 8. CDR1 SEHNR and CDR2 FQNEAQ come from the germline V gene (reference sequence). This CDR3 has 16 residues.

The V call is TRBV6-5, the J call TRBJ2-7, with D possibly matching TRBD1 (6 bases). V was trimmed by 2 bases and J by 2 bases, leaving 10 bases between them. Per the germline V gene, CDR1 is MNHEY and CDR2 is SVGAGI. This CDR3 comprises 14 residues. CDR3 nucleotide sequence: TGTGCCAGCAGTTACGCCAGGGGTCCCTACGAGCAGTACTTC. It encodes CASSYARGPYEQYF.

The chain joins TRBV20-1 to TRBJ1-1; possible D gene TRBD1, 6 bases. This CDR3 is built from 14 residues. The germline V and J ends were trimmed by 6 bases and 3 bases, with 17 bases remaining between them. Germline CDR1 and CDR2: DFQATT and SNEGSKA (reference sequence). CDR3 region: CSARSGGQHTEAFF. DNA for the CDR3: TGCAGTGCCCGAAGCGGGGGGCAACACACTGAAGCTTTCTTT.

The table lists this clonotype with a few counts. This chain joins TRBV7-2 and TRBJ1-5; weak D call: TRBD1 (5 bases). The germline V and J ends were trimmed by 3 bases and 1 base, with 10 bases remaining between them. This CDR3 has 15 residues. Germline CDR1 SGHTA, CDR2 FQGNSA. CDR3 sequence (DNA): TGTGCCAGCAGCTTCCTATGGGACAGCAATCAGCCCCAGCATTTT. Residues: CASSFLWDSNQPQHF.

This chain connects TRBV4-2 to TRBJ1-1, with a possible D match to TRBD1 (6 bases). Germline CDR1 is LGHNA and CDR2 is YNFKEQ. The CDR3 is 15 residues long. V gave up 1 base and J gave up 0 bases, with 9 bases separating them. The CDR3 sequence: CASSQVGDMNTEAFF. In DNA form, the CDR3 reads TGTGCCAGCAGCCAAGTTGGGGACATGAACACTGAAGCTTTCTTT.

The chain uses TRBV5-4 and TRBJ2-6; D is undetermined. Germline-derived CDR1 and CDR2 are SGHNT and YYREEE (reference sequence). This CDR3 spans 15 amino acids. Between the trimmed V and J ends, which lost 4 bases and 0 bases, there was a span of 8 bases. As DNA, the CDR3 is TGTGCCAGCAGCCTTGACATCTCTGGGGCCAACGTCCTGACTTTC. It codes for CASSLDISGANVLTF.

CDR3 protein: CASSPSFGLAGGPGANVLTF. The CDR3, as DNA: TGTGCCAGCAGCCCCTCATTCGGACTAGCGGGGGGCCCCGGGGCCAACGTCCTGACTTTC. The rearrangement uses TRBV27 and TRBJ2-6, with TRBD2 identical over 14 bases. The CDR3 has 20 residues. In germline, CDR1 is MNHEY, CDR2 SMNVEV (reference sequence). V shed 6 bases and J 4 bases; nucleotides not matched to a gene: 14.

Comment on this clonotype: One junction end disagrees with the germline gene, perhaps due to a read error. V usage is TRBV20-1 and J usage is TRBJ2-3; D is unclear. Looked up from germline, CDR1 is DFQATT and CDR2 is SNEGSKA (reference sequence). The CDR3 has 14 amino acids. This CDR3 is CSPSSGRGTDTQYF. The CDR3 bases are TGCAGTCCTAGTTCTGGTCGGGGCACAGATACGCAGTATTTT.